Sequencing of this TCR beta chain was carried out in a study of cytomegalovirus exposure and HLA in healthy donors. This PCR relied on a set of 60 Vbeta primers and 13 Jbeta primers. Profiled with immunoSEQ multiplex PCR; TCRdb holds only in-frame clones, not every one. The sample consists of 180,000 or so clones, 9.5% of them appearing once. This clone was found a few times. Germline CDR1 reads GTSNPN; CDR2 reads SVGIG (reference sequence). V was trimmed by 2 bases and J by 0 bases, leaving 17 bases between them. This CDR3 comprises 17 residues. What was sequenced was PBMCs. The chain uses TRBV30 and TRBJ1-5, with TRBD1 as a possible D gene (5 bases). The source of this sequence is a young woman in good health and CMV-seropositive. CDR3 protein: CAWSRGAASYSNQPQHF. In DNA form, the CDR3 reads TGTGCCTGGAGTCGTGGGGCAGCCAGTTATAGCAATCAGCCCCAGCATTTT. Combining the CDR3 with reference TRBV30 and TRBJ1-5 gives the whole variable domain SQTIHQWPATLVQPVGSPLSLECTVEGTSNPNLYWYRQAAGRGLQLLFYSVGIGQISSEVPQNLSASRPQDRQFILSSKKLLLSDSGFYLCAWSRGAASYSNQPQHFGDGTRLSIL.